This T cell receptor beta chain was retrieved from a study of cytomegalovirus exposure and HLA in healthy donors. The study, taken as a whole, reports: A later analysis reported that several of the most significant clusters appeared to be linked to common viral pathogens, among them Epstein-Barr virus.

The primer mix had 60 Vbeta and 13 Jbeta primers. TCRdb keeps only in-frame clones here, not all; method: immunoSEQ multiplex PCR. The sample holds more than 110,000 clones, about four fifths seen once. With 0 bases removed from V and 4 bases from J, the gap between germline ends came to 10 bases. Germline values: CDR1 SGHDT, CDR2 YYEEEE. This CDR3 contains 14 residues. As for this clone: Its antigen is as yet unknown.

V and J are TRBV5-6 and TRBJ1-2, with no clear D. The receptor comes from a female donor in good health and CMV-seronegative. The sample was PBMCs. CDR3 sequence reads: CASSLGQRFYGYTF. Written as DNA, the CDR3 is TGTGCCAGCAGCTTGGGCCAACGGTTCTATGGCTACACCTTC.